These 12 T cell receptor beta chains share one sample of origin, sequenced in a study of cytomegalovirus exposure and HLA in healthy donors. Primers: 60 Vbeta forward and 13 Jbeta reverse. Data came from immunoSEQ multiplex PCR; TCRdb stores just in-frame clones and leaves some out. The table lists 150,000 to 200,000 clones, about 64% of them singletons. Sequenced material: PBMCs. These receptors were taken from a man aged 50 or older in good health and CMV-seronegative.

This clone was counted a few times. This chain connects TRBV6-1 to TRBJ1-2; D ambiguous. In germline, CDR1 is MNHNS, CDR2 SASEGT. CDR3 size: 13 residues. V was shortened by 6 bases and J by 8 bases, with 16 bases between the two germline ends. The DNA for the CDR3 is TGTGCCAGCAGGAAGACAAAACCACAGGGCTACACCTTC. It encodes CASRKTKPQGYTF.

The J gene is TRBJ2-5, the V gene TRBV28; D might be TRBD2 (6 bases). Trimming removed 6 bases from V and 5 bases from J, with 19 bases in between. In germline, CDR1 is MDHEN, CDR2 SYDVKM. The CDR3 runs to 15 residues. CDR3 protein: CASSPGLPDVETQYF. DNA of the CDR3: TGTGCCAGCAGCCCGGGACTTCCCGACGTCGAGACCCAGTACTTC.

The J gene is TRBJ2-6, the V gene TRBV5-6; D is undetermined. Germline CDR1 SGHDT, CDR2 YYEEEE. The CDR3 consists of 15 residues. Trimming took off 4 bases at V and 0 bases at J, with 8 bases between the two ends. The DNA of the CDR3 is TGTGCCAGCAGCCTGAAGCTCTCTGGGGCCAACGTCCTGACTTTC. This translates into CASSLKLSGANVLTF.

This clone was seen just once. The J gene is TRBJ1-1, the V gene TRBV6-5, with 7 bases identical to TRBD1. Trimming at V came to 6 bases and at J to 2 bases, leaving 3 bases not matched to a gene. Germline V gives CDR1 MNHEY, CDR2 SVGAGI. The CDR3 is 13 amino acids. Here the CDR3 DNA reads TGTGCCAGCAGGGGGACAGCTAACACTGAAGCTTTCTTT. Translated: CASRGTANTEAFF.

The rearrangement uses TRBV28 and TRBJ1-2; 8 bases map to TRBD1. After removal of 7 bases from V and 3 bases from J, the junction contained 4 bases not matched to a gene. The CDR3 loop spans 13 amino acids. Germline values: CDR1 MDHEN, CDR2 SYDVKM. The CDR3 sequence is CASISGGDYGYTF. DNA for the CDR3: TGTGCCAGCATTTCAGGGGGCGACTATGGCTACACCTTC.

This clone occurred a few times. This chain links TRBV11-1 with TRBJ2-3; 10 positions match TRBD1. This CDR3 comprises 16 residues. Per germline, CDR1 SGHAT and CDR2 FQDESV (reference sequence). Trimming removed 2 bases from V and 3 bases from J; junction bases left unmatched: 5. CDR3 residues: CASSLRGDRGTDTQYF. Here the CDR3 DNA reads TGTGCCAGCAGCTTAAGGGGGGACAGGGGAACAGATACGCAGTATTTT.

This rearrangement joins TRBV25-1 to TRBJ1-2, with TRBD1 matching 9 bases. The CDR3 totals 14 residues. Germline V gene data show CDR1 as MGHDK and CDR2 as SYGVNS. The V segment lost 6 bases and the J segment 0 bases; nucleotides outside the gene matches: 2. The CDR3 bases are TGTGCCAGCAGAGGGGACAGGGCTAACTATGGCTACACCTTC. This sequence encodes CASRGDRANYGYTF.

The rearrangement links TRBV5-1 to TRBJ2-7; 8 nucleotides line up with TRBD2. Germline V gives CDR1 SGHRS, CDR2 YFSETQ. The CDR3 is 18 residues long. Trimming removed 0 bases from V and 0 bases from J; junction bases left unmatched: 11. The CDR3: CASSLGVMRGALSYEQYF. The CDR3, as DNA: TGCGCCAGCAGCTTGGGGGTGATGCGGGGGGCCCTCTCCTACGAGCAGTACTTC.

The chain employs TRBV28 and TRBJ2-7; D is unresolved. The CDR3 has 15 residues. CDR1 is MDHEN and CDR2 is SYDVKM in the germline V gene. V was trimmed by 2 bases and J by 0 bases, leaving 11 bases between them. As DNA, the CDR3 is TGTGCCAGCAGTTTAACAGACCCCTACTCCTACGAGCAGTACTTC. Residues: CASSLTDPYSYEQYF.

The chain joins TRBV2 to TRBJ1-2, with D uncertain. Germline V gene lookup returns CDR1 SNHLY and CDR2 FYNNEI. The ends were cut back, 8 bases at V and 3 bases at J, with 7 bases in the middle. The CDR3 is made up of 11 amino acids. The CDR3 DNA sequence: TGTGCCAGCGGGCAGGACTATGGCTACACCTTC. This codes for CASGQDYGYTF. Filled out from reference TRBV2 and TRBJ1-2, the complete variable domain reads EPEVTQTPSHQVTQMGQEVILRCVPISNHLYFYWYRQILGQKVEFLVSFYNNEISEKSEIFDDQFSVERPDGSNFTLKIRSTKLEDSAMYFCASGQDYGYTFGSGTRLTVV.

The CDR3 bases are TGTGCCAGCAGGGGACAGGTGATTAATCAGCCCCAGCATTTT. Residues: CASRGQVINQPQHF. This chain links TRBV2 with TRBJ1-5, with 8 bases matching TRBD1. CDR3 size: 14 residues. The germline gives CDR1 SNHLY, CDR2 FYNNEI. V shed 6 bases, J shed 4 bases, and the junction held 5 bases outside the gene matches.

The CDR3 DNA reads as TGTGCCAGCAGCAAGGACAGTCTAAACTATGGCTACACCTTC. Its translation: CASSKDSLNYGYTF. The gene calls are TRBV5-4 and TRBJ1-2, with D perhaps matching TRBD1 (6 bases). Germline V gives CDR1 SGHNT, CDR2 YYREEE (reference sequence). V shed 4 bases and J shed 2 bases, with 12 bases lying between them. The CDR3 length is 14 residues.